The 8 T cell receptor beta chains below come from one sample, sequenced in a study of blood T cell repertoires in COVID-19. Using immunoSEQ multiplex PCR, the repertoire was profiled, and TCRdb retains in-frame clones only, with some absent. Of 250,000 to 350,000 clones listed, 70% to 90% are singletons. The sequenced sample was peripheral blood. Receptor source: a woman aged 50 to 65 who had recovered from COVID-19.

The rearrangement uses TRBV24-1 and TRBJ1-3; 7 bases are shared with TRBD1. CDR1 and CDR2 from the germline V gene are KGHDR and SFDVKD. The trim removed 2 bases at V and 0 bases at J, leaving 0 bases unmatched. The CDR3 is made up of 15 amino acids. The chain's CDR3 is CATSDSGGSGNTIYF. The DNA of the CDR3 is TGTGCCACCAGTGATTCAGGGGGCTCTGGAAACACCATATATTTT.

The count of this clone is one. The CDR3 protein is CASSLVSAPGGYGYTF. The CDR3 coding sequence is TGTGCCAGCAGCTTAGTTTCTGCCCCCGGAGGCTATGGCTACACCTTC. The chain is built from TRBV7-9 and TRBJ1-2, with unresolved D. This CDR3 is built from 16 residues. V lost 1 base and J 4 bases, leaving 16 bases between the germline ends. The germline gives CDR1 SEHNR, CDR2 FQNEAQ (reference sequence).

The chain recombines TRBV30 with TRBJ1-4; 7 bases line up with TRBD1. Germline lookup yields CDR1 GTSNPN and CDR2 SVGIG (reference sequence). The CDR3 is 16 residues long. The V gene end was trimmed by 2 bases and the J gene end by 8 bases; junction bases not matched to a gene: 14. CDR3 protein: CAWSPSRDRVIEKLFF. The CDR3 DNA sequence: TGTGCCTGGAGTCCCAGCCGTGACAGGGTCATCGAAAAACTGTTTTTT.

CDR3 in DNA: TGTGCCAGTAGTATAGCCGCGGGGGGGGGCTATGAGCAGTTCTTC. Residues: CASSIAAGGGYEQFF. V usage is TRBV19 and J usage is TRBJ2-1; 9 nucleotides align to TRBD2. V lost 1 base, J lost 8 bases, and 6 bases stayed unmatched. Germline CDR1 and CDR2: LNHDA and SQIVND (reference sequence). This CDR3 contains 15 residues.

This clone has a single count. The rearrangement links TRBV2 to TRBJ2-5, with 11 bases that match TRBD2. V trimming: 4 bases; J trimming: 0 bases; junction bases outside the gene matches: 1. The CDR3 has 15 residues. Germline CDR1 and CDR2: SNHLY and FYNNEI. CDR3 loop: CASSGLAGNQETQYF. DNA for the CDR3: TGTGCCAGCAGTGGACTAGCGGGAAACCAAGAGACCCAGTACTTC. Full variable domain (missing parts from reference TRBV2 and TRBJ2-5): EPEVTQTPSHQVTQMGQEVILRCVPISNHLYFYWYRQILGQKVEFLVSFYNNEISEKSEIFDDQFSVERPDGSNFTLKIRSTKLEDSAMYFCASSGLAGNQETQYFGPGTRLLVL.

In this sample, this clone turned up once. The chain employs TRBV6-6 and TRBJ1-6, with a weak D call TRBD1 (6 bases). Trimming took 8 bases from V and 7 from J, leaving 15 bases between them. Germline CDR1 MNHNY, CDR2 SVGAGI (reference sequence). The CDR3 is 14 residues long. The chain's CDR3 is CASRGAGGNSPLHF. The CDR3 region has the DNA TGTGCCAGCCGGGGGGCGGGTGGGAATTCACCCCTCCACTTT.

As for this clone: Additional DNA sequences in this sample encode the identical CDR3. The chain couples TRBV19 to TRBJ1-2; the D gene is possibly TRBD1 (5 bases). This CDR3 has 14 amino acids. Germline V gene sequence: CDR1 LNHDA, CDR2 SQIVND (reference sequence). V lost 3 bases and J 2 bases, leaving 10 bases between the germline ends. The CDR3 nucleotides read TGTGCCAGTAGTATTCCCGGGGGGAACTATGGCTACACCTTC. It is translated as CASSIPGGNYGYTF.

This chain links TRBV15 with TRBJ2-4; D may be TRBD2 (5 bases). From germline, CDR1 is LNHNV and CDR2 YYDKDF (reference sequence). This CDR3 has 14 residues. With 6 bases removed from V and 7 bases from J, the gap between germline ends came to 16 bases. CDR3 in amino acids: CATRRPQERNIQYF. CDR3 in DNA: TGTGCCACCAGGAGACCCCAGGAGCGGAACATTCAGTACTTC.